These T cell receptor beta chains were read from a single sample in a study of CD8 T cells in ankylosing spondylitis. TCRdb fed the 5' RACE reads into MiXCR, producing one record per CDR3 protein. Among a few hundred thousand distinct CDR3 sequences, 20% to 25% were seen once, and the ten largest hold around 17%. The sample was blood, either unsorted or a sorted T cell fraction (not recorded which). These receptors were collected from a male donor with ankylosing spondylitis. CDR3s include the opening cysteine and the closing phenylalanine or tryptophan. A D gene is named only where the DNA matches it firmly. Not every row has a clone size; where given, it reads once, few, many or a size class.

d_gene	v_gene	abundance	j_gene	CDR3aa	CDR3nt
NA	TRBV7-3	few	TRBJ2-3	CASSYGDISTDTQYF	TGTGCCAGCAGCTATGGGGACATTAGCACAGATACGCAGTATTTT
TRBD2	TRBV27	NA	TRBJ2-1	CASSPFSGRVVYEQFF	TGTGCCAGCAGTCCCTTTAGCGGGAGGGTTGTCTATGAGCAGTTCTTC
TRBD2	TRBV12-3/TRBV12-4	NA	TRBJ2-5	CASSLGTSGTETQYF	TGTGCCAGCAGTCTCGGGACTAGCGGGACAGAGACCCAGTACTTC
TRBD1	TRBV7-9	NA	TRBJ2-7	CASSLRGQANEQYF	TGTGCCAGCAGCTTAAGGGGACAGGCTAACGAGCAGTACTTC
TRBD2	TRBV5-1	few	TRBJ2-1	CASSWTSGTNEQFF	TGCGCCAGCAGCTGGACTAGCGGGACGAATGAGCAGTTCTTC
TRBD2	TRBV20-1	few	TRBJ2-5	CSARLAGVQETQYF	TGCAGTGCTAGACTAGCGGGAGTTCAAGAGACCCAGTACTTC
NA	TRBV9	NA	TRBJ2-1	CASSVRFEVHEQFF	TGTGCCAGCAGCGTAAGGTTTGAGGTCCATGAGCAGTTCTTC
NA	TRBV30	few	TRBJ2-1	CAWRLSDTAGEQFF	TGTGCCTGGAGATTGTCGGACACGGCTGGGGAGCAGTTCTTC
NA	TRBV7-8	many	TRBJ1-5	CASSLGAGQPQHF	TGTGCCAGCAGCTTAGGGGCAGGACAGCCCCAGCATTTT
NA	TRBV7-3	many	TRBJ2-2	CASSLNSGLASGELFF	TGTGCCAGCAGCTTAAATTCAGGGCTAGCTTCCGGGGAGCTGTTTTTT
NA	TRBV7-2	NA	TRBJ2-1	CASSLRTGGTEQFF	TGTGCCAGCAGCCTAAGGACAGGAGGGACTGAGCAGTTCTTC
TRBD2	TRBV18	many	TRBJ2-3	CASSPSQAGVADTQYF	TGTGCCAGCTCACCCTCCCAAGCGGGAGTAGCAGATACGCAGTATTTT
NA	TRBV4-3	NA	TRBJ2-5	CASSQDWRTSETQYF	TGCGCCAGCAGCCAAGATTGGAGAACGAGTGAGACCCAGTACTTC
TRBD2	TRBV28	NA	TRBJ2-1	CASSLNLAGGRDEQFF	TGTGCCAGCAGTTTAAACCTAGCGGGAGGTCGCGATGAGCAGTTCTTC
TRBD2	TRBV5-1	NA	TRBJ2-3	CASSWGLAVASTDTQYF	TGCGCCAGCAGCTGGGGACTAGCGGTTGCTAGCACAGATACGCAGTATTTT
NA	TRBV12-3/TRBV12-4	few	TRBJ1-5	CASSFEGGSQPQHF	TGTGCCAGCAGTTTTGAGGGGGGGTCCCAGCCCCAGCATTTT
NA	TRBV5-1	NA	TRBJ2-2	CASSLEVTGELFF	TGCGCCAGCAGCTTGGAGGTTACCGGGGAGCTGTTTTTT
NA	TRBV2	NA	TRBJ2-4	CASSENWAYGAKNIQYF	TGTGCCAGCAGTGAAAATTGGGCCTATGGAGCCAAAAACATTCAGTACTTC
NA	TRBV7-2	NA	TRBJ1-4	CASSPVYTAEKLFF	TGTGCCAGCAGCCCCGTTTACACCGCCGAAAAACTGTTTTTT
TRBD2	TRBV6-4	NA	TRBJ2-3	CASSVERGSTDTQYF	TGTGCCAGCAGTGTGGAGCGGGGGAGCACAGATACGCAGTATTTT
TRBD2	TRBV18	few	TRBJ2-3	CASSRGSDYLDWSPDTQYF	TGTGCCAGCTCGCGCGGGAGCGACTACCTCGACTGGTCCCCAGATACGCAGTATTTT
NA	TRBV5-1	NA	TRBJ2-2	CASSLVLEAGELFF	TGCGCCAGCAGCTTGGTTCTGGAGGCCGGGGAGCTGTTTTTT
NA	TRBV6-5	NA	TRBJ1-6	CASRLLLQGDSPLHF	TGTGCCAGCCGTTTATTGCTCCAAGGCGATTCACCCCTCCACTTT
TRBD1	TRBV5-1	NA	TRBJ1-1	CASSFAGQGVTEAFF	TGCGCCAGCAGCTTTGCGGGACAGGGCGTTACTGAAGCTTTCTTT
NA	TRBV20-1	NA	TRBJ2-5	CSAGLSQETQYF	TGCAGTGCCGGACTCTCCCAAGAGACCCAGTACTTC
TRBD1	TRBV6-1	NA	TRBJ1-2	CASSIDRGWRGYTF	TGTGCCAGCAGCATAGACAGGGGTTGGCGGGGCTACACCTTC
NA	TRBV27	NA	TRBJ1-4	CASSYNPGVNEKLFF	TGTGCCAGCAGTTATAACCCGGGAGTCAATGAAAAACTGTTTTTT
TRBD2	TRBV5-1	NA	TRBJ2-3	CASSPGLAGGTQYF	TGCGCCAGCAGCCCGGGACTAGCGGGAGGTACGCAGTATTTT
TRBD1	TRBV2	few	TRBJ2-2	CASSLDRMRHTGELFF	TGTGCCAGCAGTCTGGACAGGATGAGGCACACCGGGGAGCTGTTTTTT
TRBD2	TRBV29-1	many	TRBJ2-1	CSVERTSGNEQFF	TGCAGCGTTGAGCGGACTAGCGGCAATGAGCAGTTCTTC
NA	TRBV12-3/TRBV12-4	few	TRBJ1-5	CASSFSPGNNQPQHF	TGTGCCAGCAGTTTTAGCCCGGGGAACAATCAGCCCCAGCATTTT
TRBD1	TRBV20-1	NA	TRBJ1-5	CSARAEGQGQQPQHF	TGCAGTGCTAGAGCGGAAGGACAGGGTCAGCAGCCCCAGCATTTT
NA	TRBV7-2	NA	TRBJ2-3	CASSLANSVTDTQYF	TGTGCCAGCAGCTTAGCGAACAGTGTCACAGATACGCAGTATTTT
NA	TRBV10-3	NA	TRBJ1-5	CAIKPDGDQPQHF	TGTGCCATCAAACCGGACGGGGATCAGCCCCAGCATTTT
NA	TRBV5-1	NA	TRBJ2-5	CASTLGGGQETQYF	TGCGCCAGCACTTTGGGAGGAGGCCAAGAGACCCAGTACTTC
NA	TRBV4-1	NA	TRBJ1-1	CASSQPGTTEAFF	TGCGCCAGCAGCCAGCCGGGAACCACTGAAGCTTTCTTT
TRBD2	TRBV6-5	NA	TRBJ2-5	CASSYSPAGQETQYF	TGTGCCAGCAGTTACTCGCCAGCGGGGCAAGAGACCCAGTACTTC